Below, 22 T cell receptor beta chains from the same sample are listed, as sequenced in a study of blood T cell repertoires in COVID-19. This table comes from immunoSEQ multiplex PCR, and its TCRdb copy is limited to in-frame clones, with some not included. Counted here are roughly 300,000 clones, 65% to 90% occurring once; the ten biggest clones make up around 4.4%. Sequenced material: PBMCs or T cells enriched from blood (not recorded which). The source of these receptors is a woman aged 40-49 years with acute COVID-19.

This clone appeared a few times. The chain employs TRBV6-4 and TRBJ2-3, with TRBD2 matching 9 bases. CDR3 length: 16 amino acids. The germline CDR1 and CDR2 sequences are MRHNA and SNTAGT. V gave up 2 bases and J gave up 0 bases; unmatched junction bases: 3. As DNA, the CDR3 is TGTGCCAGCAGTGACGGGACTAGCAGTAGCACAGATACGCAGTATTTT. This sequence encodes CASSDGTSSSTDTQYF.

The V gene is TRBV3-1 (or the pseudogene TRBV3-2), the J gene TRBJ1-1; TRBD1 matches at 7 bases. V lost 5 bases, J lost 1 base, and 4 bases stayed unmatched. CDR3 length: 14 residues. CDR1 and CDR2 (germline): LGHDT, YNNKEL (reference sequence). This CDR3 is CASSGRDRNTEAFF. In nucleotides, the CDR3 is TGTGCCAGCAGCGGAAGGGACAGGAACACTGAAGCTTTCTTT.

The table lists this clone with a count of one. The chain recombines TRBV18 with TRBJ2-7; 8 bases agree with TRBD1. The germline CDR1 and CDR2 sequences are KGHSH and LQKENI. The CDR3 is 15 amino acids. The V and J ends lost 1 base and 5 bases, in that order; junction bases with no gene match: 7. The CDR3 is CASSPQGQGLHEQYF. CDR3 sequence (DNA): TGTGCCAGCTCACCACAAGGACAGGGACTCCACGAGCAGTACTTC.

The V and J genes are TRBV2 and TRBJ2-2, with D hard to call. The germline gives CDR1 SNHLY, CDR2 FYNNEI. V was cut by 7 bases and J by 2 bases, with 11 bases left in between. The CDR3 extends over 14 amino acids. The CDR3: CASNTGANTGELFF. CDR3 coding DNA: TGTGCCAGCAATACCGGTGCCAACACCGGGGAGCTGTTTTTT.

CDR3 sequence reads: CASSLGVDGNQPQHF. DNA for the CDR3: TGTGCCAGCAGCTTGGGAGTGGATGGCAATCAGCCCCAGCATTTT. The chain combines TRBV7-9 with TRBJ1-5; unclear D gene. Germline V gives CDR1 SEHNR, CDR2 FQNEAQ (reference sequence). This CDR3 is built from 15 residues. With 3 bases removed from V and 2 bases from J, the gap between germline ends came to 11 bases.

The V call is TRBV9, the J call TRBJ2-7; weak D call: TRBD2 (6 bases). Germline V gene lookup returns CDR1 SGDLS and CDR2 YYNGEE. The V gene lost 3 bases and the J gene lost 7 bases, with 17 bases spanning the gap. The CDR3 has 14 amino acids. This CDR3 reads CASSETPDGGEQYF. The CDR3 nucleotides read TGTGCCAGCAGCGAGACCCCTGATGGGGGGGAGCAGTACTTC.

This clone was seen more than once but under ten times. This chain connects TRBV19 to TRBJ2-3, with 11 nucleotides matching TRBD2. Per the germline V gene, CDR1 is LNHDA and CDR2 is SQIVND (reference sequence). Germline trimming cut 1 base from V and 13 bases from J; bases unmatched to any gene: 4. There are 13 residues in the CDR3. Written as DNA, the CDR3 is TGTGCCAGTAGTATAGGGGGGACTAGCGGAAAGTATTTT. Residues: CASSIGGTSGKYF. Drawing the rest from reference TRBV19 and TRBJ2-3, the complete variable domain is DGGITQSPKYLFRKEGQNVTLSCEQNLNHDAMYWYRQDPGQGLRLIYYSQIVNDFQKGDIAEGYSVSREKKESFPLTVTSAQKNPTAFYLCASSIGGTSGKYFGPGTRLTVL.

The gene calls are TRBV10-3 and TRBJ2-1, with D perhaps TRBD2 (8 bases). The CDR3 runs to 14 residues. Looked up from germline, CDR1 is ENHRY and CDR2 is SYGVKD. Between the trimmed V and J ends, which lost 10 bases and 0 bases, there was a span of 13 bases. This CDR3 reads CATTGTSSYNEQFF. CDR3 nucleotide sequence: TGTGCCACGACAGGGACTAGCTCCTACAATGAGCAGTTCTTC.

The chain has TRBV2 and TRBJ1-2; D unresolved. This CDR3 is built from 15 residues. Germline V gene data show CDR1 as SNHLY and CDR2 as FYNNEI. V was clipped by 6 bases and J by 4 bases, with 18 bases between them. As DNA, the CDR3 is TGTGCCAGCAGCTCTGGGCGGGGAGTTGTCTATGGCTACACCTTC. As protein: CASSSGRGVVYGYTF.

The genes are TRBV9 and TRBJ1-3, with 7 bases identical to TRBD1. This CDR3 has 17 residues. The germline gives CDR1 SGDLS, CDR2 YYNGEE. Losses at the gene ends were 0 bases for V and 2 bases for J; bases not matched to a gene: 8. In nucleotides, the CDR3 is TGTGCCAGCAGCGTAGCGACAGGGAGGTCGACTGGAAACACCATATATTTT. Translated: CASSVATGRSTGNTIYF. The full variable domain, completed using reference TRBV9 and TRBJ1-3, is DSGVTQTPKHLITATGQRVTLRCSPRSGDLSVYWYQQSLDQGLQFLIQYYNGEERAKGNILERFSAQQFPDLHSELNLSSLELGDSALYFCASSVATGRSTGNTIYFGEGSWLTVV.

The chain couples TRBV19 to TRBJ1-6; 7 bases are shared with TRBD1. Trimming removed 8 bases from V and 7 bases from J; junction bases left unmatched: 5. Germline assignment: CDR1 LNHDA and CDR2 SQIVND (reference sequence). The CDR3 spans 13 residues. CDR3 sequence: CASAGTANSPLHF. The CDR3 bases are TGTGCCAGTGCCGGGACAGCAAATTCACCCCTCCACTTT.

The gene calls are TRBV18 and TRBJ2-1; 10 nucleotides align to TRBD2. The germline V gene encodes CDR1 KGHSH and CDR2 LQKENI. The V and J ends lost 5 bases and 8 bases, in that order; junction bases with no gene match: 12. This CDR3 has 16 amino acids. For the CDR3, the DNA is TGTGCCAGCTCATCAGACCGTAGCGGGAGGACCTATGAGCAGTTCTTC. It translates to CASSSDRSGRTYEQFF.

The gene calls are TRBV28 and TRBJ2-7; D may be TRBD2 (6 bases). Trimming took off 6 bases at V and 5 bases at J, with 20 bases between the two ends. This CDR3 region has 15 residues. Germline assignment: CDR1 MDHEN and CDR2 SYDVKM. The CDR3 sequence: CASRAWGGDWDEQYF. In nucleotides, the CDR3 is TGTGCCAGCAGAGCCTGGGGAGGTGATTGGGACGAGCAGTACTTC. Full variable domain (remainder filled in from reference TRBV28 and TRBJ2-7): DVKVTQSSRYLVKRTGEKVFLECVQDMDHENMFWYRQDPGLGLRLIYFSYDVKMKEKGDIPEGYSVSREKKERFSLILESASTNQTSMYLCASRAWGGDWDEQYFGPGTRLTVT.

This chain uses TRBV27 with TRBJ1-2, with a weak D call TRBD1 (5 bases). Looked up from germline, CDR1 is MNHEY and CDR2 is SMNVEV (reference sequence). CDR3 length equals 15 residues. The germline V and J ends were trimmed by 0 bases and 1 base, with 9 bases remaining between them. The CDR3 coding sequence is TGTGCCAGCAGTTTATCGGCAGGGCTTAACTATGGCTACACCTTC. This gives the protein CASSLSAGLNYGYTF.

The chain couples TRBV5-6 to TRBJ2-3; 11 nucleotides line up with TRBD2. After removal of 3 bases from V and 2 bases from J, the junction contained 2 bases not matched to a gene. CDR1 and CDR2 from the germline V gene are SGHDT and YYEEEE. The CDR3 extends over 15 amino acids. The CDR3 coding sequence is TGTGCCAGCAGCTGGGGACTAGCGGTCACAGATACGCAGTATTTT. Translated: CASSWGLAVTDTQYF. Full variable domain (missing parts from reference TRBV5-6 and TRBJ2-3): DAGVTQSPTHLIKTRGQQVTLRCSPKSGHDTVSWYQQALGQGPQFIFQYYEEEERQRGNFPDRFSGHQFPNYSSELNVNALLLGDSALYLCASSWGLAVTDTQYFGPGTRLTVL.

The chain's CDR3 is CASSLPGTRGGELFF. The CDR3, as DNA: TGTGCCAGCAGTTTGCCCGGGACAAGGGGCGGGGAGCTGTTTTTT. V is TRBV28 and J is TRBJ2-2, with D perhaps TRBD1 (6 bases). The germline CDR1 and CDR2 sequences are MDHEN and SYDVKM. The length of the CDR3 is 15 residues. With 3 bases removed from V and 7 bases from J, the gap between germline ends came to 15 bases. The whole variable domain, filled in from reference TRBV28 and TRBJ2-2, reads DVKVTQSSRYLVKRTGEKVFLECVQDMDHENMFWYRQDPGLGLRLIYFSYDVKMKEKGDIPEGYSVSREKKERFSLILESASTNQTSMYLCASSLPGTRGGELFFGEGSRLTVL.

V and J are TRBV19 and TRBJ2-4; tentative D call: TRBD2 (6 bases). CDR3 length: 16 residues. CDR1 and CDR2 from the germline V gene are LNHDA and SQIVND (reference sequence). The V and J ends lost 1 base and 0 bases respectively, with 10 bases between them. The CDR3 loop reads CASSIVAGIAKNIQYF. CDR3 nucleotide sequence: TGTGCCAGTAGTATAGTCGCGGGAATAGCCAAAAACATTCAGTACTTC.

The CDR3 sequence is CASIRRGRADTEAFF. The CDR3 DNA is TGTGCCAGCATCCGACGGGGGAGGGCTGACACTGAAGCTTTCTTT. The V gene is TRBV6-5, the J gene TRBJ1-1; D is possibly TRBD1 (5 bases). Germline V gene data show CDR1 as MNHEY and CDR2 as SVGAGI. Trimming shortened V by 7 bases and J by 3 bases, and 18 bases separated the two germline ends. There are 15 residues in the CDR3.

The chain links TRBV7-2 to TRBJ2-5, with D perhaps matching TRBD1 (7 bases). The V end lost 5 bases, the J end lost 5 bases, and 18 bases lay between the germline ends. In germline, CDR1 is SGHTA, CDR2 FQGNSA. The CDR3 loop spans 15 amino acids. DNA of the CDR3: TGTGCCAGCAGCCCTCCGGGGACAGCGGGCGAGACCCAGTACTTC. It specifies CASSPPGTAGETQYF.

The chain joins TRBV9 to TRBJ2-2; D is perhaps TRBD1 (6 bases). The CDR3 length is 18 residues. The V end was cut by 2 bases, the J end by 0 bases, with 17 bases between. In germline, CDR1 is SGDLS, CDR2 YYNGEE. The CDR3 loop reads CASSVTTTGFANTGELFF. In DNA, the CDR3 is TGTGCCAGCAGCGTCACGACAACAGGGTTCGCGAACACCGGGGAGCTGTTTTTT.

J is TRBJ2-1 and V is TRBV5-1; TRBD2 might be the D (5 bases). This CDR3 is built from 15 residues. Germline values: CDR1 SGHRS, CDR2 YFSETQ. Trimming stripped 4 bases from V and 0 bases from J, with 11 bases between. The CDR3 bases are TGCGCCAGCAGCGTTAGCGTGACCTCCTACAATGAGCAGTTCTTC. Translating it yields CASSVSVTSYNEQFF.

The chain links TRBV13 to TRBJ1-4; 10 bases fit TRBD1. The V gene's germline CDR1 is PRHDT and CDR2 FYEKMQ (reference sequence). The CDR3 loop spans 14 amino acids. J lost 10 bases, V lost 5 bases, and 7 bases had no gene match. The CDR3 nucleotides read TGTGCCAGCAGCCAACGGGACAGGGGAGGAAAACTGTTTTTT. Its protein product is CASSQRDRGGKLFF.